The rows below give T cell receptor beta chains drawn from one sample of a study of Ad26.COV2.S vaccination and SARS-CoV-2 variants. The method was immunoSEQ multiplex PCR; TCRdb's version includes in-frame clones alone and lacks a portion of them. The table includes about 330,000 clones, under 90% detected once. The sequencing used peripheral blood, collected in a trial of Ad26.COV2.S vaccine versus placebo. These TCRs come from a person aged 18-60 years who received the Ad26.COV2.S COVID-19 vaccine or a placebo. Each CDR3 is given with its conserved first and last residue. Fields, in order: clone size, V gene, J gene, D gene, CDR3 DNA, CDR3 protein. The D gene is left open where the match is weak. Clone size is stated in some rows and not others, as once, few, many or a class when expanded.

-,TRBV7-6,TRBJ1-1,TRBD1,TGTGCCACCTTCACCCTGGACAGGGTCATTACTGAAGCTTTCTTT,CATFTLDRVITEAFF
once,TRBV28,TRBJ1-1,-,TGTGCCAGCAGGGGACCCGCCATGAACACTGAAGCTTTCTTT,CASRGPAMNTEAFF
-,TRBV11-3,TRBJ1-3,-,TGTGCCAGCAGCTTGAATCATGGCGGCACCATATATTTT,CASSLNHGGTIYF
-,TRBV25-1,TRBJ2-5,-,TGTGCCAGCAGCCCACCATGGGGGTTAAGGGAGACCCAGTACTTC,CASSPPWGLRETQYF
-,TRBV5-5,TRBJ1-1,-,TGTGCCAGCAGCTTCTTAGTGGACTGGGGGGGCACTGAAGCTTTCTTT,CASSFLVDWGGTEAFF
-,TRBV2,TRBJ1-2,-,TGTGCCAGCTTCGGCTCCCCGTGGGGCTACACCTTC,CASFGSPWGYTF
-,TRBV5-4,TRBJ2-1,-,TGTGCCAGCAGCTTGAGCCTGGGGAATGAGCAGTTCTTC,CASSLSLGNEQFF
once,TRBV20-1,TRBJ2-3,-,TGCAGTGCTAGTGGGGGGAGACGTCCCGCCTCGGCAGATACGCAGTATTTT,CSASGGRRPASADTQYF
-,TRBV3-1/TRBV3-2,TRBJ2-5,TRBD2,TGTGCCAGCAGCCTCCAGTCGGGGGGCCAAGAGACCCAGTACTTC,CASSLQSGGQETQYF
-,TRBV13,TRBJ1-1,-,TGTGCCAGCAGCCTAGGGGGGGCAGGGGCTTTCTTT,CASSLGGAGAFF
-,TRBV19,TRBJ1-1,-,TGTGCCAGTAGTCCACAGGTATCGAACACTGAAGCTTTCTTT,CASSPQVSNTEAFF
-,TRBV5-4,TRBJ2-7,-,TGTGCCAGCAGCCGTACCGAGGTCCTCGCCTACGAGCAGTACTTC,CASSRTEVLAYEQYF
-,TRBV27,TRBJ1-3,-,TGTGCCAGCAGTTCCGGGGGGGGCTCTGGAAACACCATATATTTT,CASSSGGGSGNTIYF
-,TRBV27,TRBJ2-3,-,TGTGCCAGCAGTTTATCCACAGATACGCAGTATTTT,CASSLSTDTQYF
-,TRBV9,TRBJ2-1,-,TGTGCCAGCTTAAGGGACCGGAGCTCCTACAATGAGCAGTTCTTC,CASLRDRSSYNEQFF
-,TRBV2,TRBJ2-1,-,TGTGCCAGCAGTTATAGATACAATGAGCAGTTCTTC,CASSYRYNEQFF
once,TRBV29-1,TRBJ1-2,TRBD1,TGCAGCACCAAGGACAGGGAGGAAACCTTC,CSTKDREETF
-,TRBV6-6,TRBJ2-5,TRBD1,TGTGCCAGCAGCTGGCGACAGGGCCAGATGTTGGACCCCGTCCAAGAGACCCAGTACTTC,CASSWRQGQMLDPVQETQYF
-,TRBV9,TRBJ1-2,-,TGTGCCAGCAGCGTCTTACCGGAGGCCTACTATGGCTACACCTTC,CASSVLPEAYYGYTF
-,TRBV19,TRBJ2-3,TRBD1,TGTGCCAGTAGGGATCCGGGACAGGGCTTTACAGATACGCAGTATTTT,CASRDPGQGFTDTQYF
-,TRBV19,TRBJ1-2,-,TGTGCCAGTAGTGCCCAGGAGGAGGGGGGCGTGAATGGCTACACCTTC,CASSAQEEGGVNGYTF
-,TRBV4-3,TRBJ2-3,-,TGCGCCAGCAGCCAATCCGCGGGACGGAACACAGATACGCAGTATTTT,CASSQSAGRNTDTQYF
-,TRBV9,TRBJ1-2,-,TGTGCCAGCAGCCCCGCGGTGGGTTTTGATGGCTACACCTTC,CASSPAVGFDGYTF
-,TRBV18,TRBJ1-2,-,TGTGCCAGCTCACCACTTCCAGTTTCAACCGGGACGGAGTATGGCTACACCTTC,CASSPLPVSTGTEYGYTF
-,TRBV7-6,TRBJ2-2,TRBD2,TGTGCCAGCAGCCGGACTAGTGATGACACCGGGGAGCTGTTTTTT,CASSRTSDDTGELFF
-,TRBV5-4,TRBJ2-1,-,TGTGCCAGCAGCTTGGGACAGATCTCCTACAATGAGCAGTTCTTC,CASSLGQISYNEQFF
-,TRBV11-2,TRBJ2-5,-,TGTGCCAGCAGCTTAGGTCACGGGTACCAAGAGACCCAGTACTTC,CASSLGHGYQETQYF
-,TRBV3-1/TRBV3-2,TRBJ1-1,-,TGTGCCAGCAGCCGGGACGCGAACACTGAAGCTTTCTTT,CASSRDANTEAFF
-,TRBV18,TRBJ1-4,-,TGTGCCAGCTCCCTCAACAGGGACGATGAAAAACTGTTTTTT,CASSLNRDDEKLFF
once,TRBV13,TRBJ1-4,TRBD1,TGTGCCACCTCACCACAGGGGTCTAATGAAAAACTGTTTTTT,CATSPQGSNEKLFF
-,TRBV5-6,TRBJ1-2,-,TGTGCCAGCGGCCCCCCGGGACCGAAGGGGGATGGCTACACCTTC,CASGPPGPKGDGYTF
-,TRBV19,TRBJ1-5,-,TGTGCCAGTAGTATAGATCGGTCAGCAAATCAGCCCCAGCATTTT,CASSIDRSANQPQHF
-,TRBV5-1,TRBJ2-3,TRBD2,TGCGCCAGCAGACCCGGGACTAGTGAGGATACGCAGTATTTT,CASRPGTSEDTQYF
-,TRBV19,TRBJ1-3,-,TGTGCCAGTAGTATAGAGTGGGGCCCGAGCTCTGGAAACACCATATATTTT,CASSIEWGPSSGNTIYF
-,TRBV6-2/TRBV6-3,TRBJ1-1,-,TGTGCCAGCAGTTATTGGGGGCTGAACACTGAAGCTTTCTTT,CASSYWGLNTEAFF
-,TRBV25-1,TRBJ2-3,TRBD2,TGTGCCAGCAGTGTTTGGACTAGCGGGAGACTCACAGATACGCAGTATTTT,CASSVWTSGRLTDTQYF
-,TRBV6-4,TRBJ2-2,-,TGTGCCAGCAGTGAGGGGGGGAACACCGGGGAGCTGTTTTTT,CASSEGGNTGELFF
few,TRBV9,TRBJ2-2,-,TGTGCCAGCAGCGTTGGTCCGGGCGACACCGGGGAGCTGTTTTTT,CASSVGPGDTGELFF
-,TRBV6-2/TRBV6-3,TRBJ1-1,-,TGTGCCAGCAGTTACTCGGGCTCAGGGTCCTACGCTTTCTTT,CASSYSGSGSYAFF
-,TRBV15,TRBJ2-3,-,TGTGCCACCATTTCGGAGTCAGATACGCAGTATTTT,CATISESDTQYF
-,TRBV11-3,TRBJ1-5,-,TGTGCCAGCAGCTTAGATCGACTCCAGCCCCAGCATTTT,CASSLDRLQPQHF
-,TRBV7-2,TRBJ1-1,-,TGTGCCAGCAGCTTAGTTGTAGATGAAGCTTTCTTT,CASSLVVDEAFF
-,TRBV7-2,TRBJ2-1,-,TGTGCCAGCAGCATCTCGGACTACGCCCCGCGGGATGAGCAGTTCTTC,CASSISDYAPRDEQFF
-,TRBV19,TRBJ2-3,TRBD2,TGTGCCAGTAGTGCTGGACTAGCGGGGTGGGCAGATACGCAGTATTTT,CASSAGLAGWADTQYF
-,TRBV4-1,TRBJ1-2,-,TGCGCCAGCAGCCACAGGGTTGGGGGCCTATATGGCTACACCTTC,CASSHRVGGLYGYTF
-,TRBV6-5,TRBJ1-6,-,TGTGCCAGCAGTTACTCGAACCAGTTTTTGAATTCACCCCTCCACTTT,CASSYSNQFLNSPLHF
-,TRBV25-1,TRBJ2-1,-,TGTGCCAGCAGACTAGAGGGGGTTAATGAGCAGTTCTTC,CASRLEGVNEQFF
-,TRBV5-6,TRBJ1-1,-,TGTGCCAGCAGCTTGGCGCGGCGATTGAACACTGAAGCTTTCTTT,CASSLARRLNTEAFF
-,TRBV2,TRBJ2-7,-,TGTGCCAGCAGTACAGCCGCTTCATCCTACGAGCAGTACTTC,CASSTAASSYEQYF
-,TRBV12-5,TRBJ2-6,-,TGTGCTAGTCTGAGCGGGGCCAACGTCCTGACTTTC,CASLSGANVLTF
-,TRBV27,TRBJ2-7,-,TGTGCCAGCAGTTTCCGAGCAGGCTACTACGAGCAGTACTTC,CASSFRAGYYEQYF
once,TRBV19,TRBJ1-1,TRBD1,TGTGCCAGTAGTATAGGAGGGACAGGGAGGACTGAAGCTTTCTTT,CASSIGGTGRTEAFF
-,TRBV10-3,TRBJ1-2,TRBD1,TGTGCCACCGTAGACAGGGAAGGAAATGGCTACACCTTC,CATVDREGNGYTF
-,TRBV5-1,TRBJ1-1,-,TGCGCCAGCAGCCCCCAAGCAGGACTGAACACTGAAGCTTTCTTT,CASSPQAGLNTEAFF
-,TRBV28,TRBJ1-2,-,TGTGCCAGCAGGGCATTCGGCTATGGCTACACCTTC,CASRAFGYGYTF
once,TRBV12-3/TRBV12-4,TRBJ2-2,-,TGTGCCAGCAGTTTCTACGGGGAGCTGTTTTTT,CASSFYGELFF
-,TRBV20-1,TRBJ1-4,-,TGCAGTGCTATGGAGTATGAAAAACTGTTTTTT,CSAMEYEKLFF
-,TRBV27,TRBJ1-5,-,TGTGCCAGCAGTTTAATAGGGATATCTCCCTATCAGCCCCAGCATTTT,CASSLIGISPYQPQHF
-,TRBV11-3,TRBJ2-1,TRBD2,TGTGTTAGCGGGATGGGGGATGAGCAGTTCTTC,CVSGMGDEQFF